One and the same sample provided the 10 T cell receptor beta chains below, sequenced in a study of tissue T cells after allogeneic stem cell transplantation. Clones were sequenced by immunoSEQ multiplex PCR, and TCRdb holds only the in-frame ones, with some missing. The sample consists of about 21,000 clones, almost 70% of them appearing once. Sequencing input: blood. The receptors were sampled from a female BALB/c mouse in good health. Strain MHC haplotype: H2-d.

Notes on this clone: Mouse germline and gene names are used. The CDR3 is cut off 1 residue early in the read; its end comes from the germline J gene. This sample also contains other DNA sequences that code for the same CDR3. The chain is built from TRBV20 and TRBJ2-1; 7 bases agree with TRBD2. The CDR3 is 12 residues long. The V gene's germline CDR1 is GFQATS and CDR2 STVNSAI. J was trimmed by 3 bases and V by 6 bases; bases with no gene match: 2. CDR3 in amino acids: CGARLGYAEQFF. The sequenced part of the CDR3 DNA is TGTGGTGCCAGACTGGGCTATGCTGAGCAGTTC.

In regard to this clone: Gene names follow the mouse nomenclature. The sequenced fragment ends 1 residue before the CDR3 boundary, so the rest is inferred from the germline J gene. The V and J genes are TRBV16 and TRBJ1-1; D remains unclear. Germline loops: CDR1 SGHSA, CDR2 FRNQAP. This CDR3 contains 13 residues. Trimming removed 2 bases from V and 3 bases from J, with 7 bases in between. The sequenced CDR3 bases are TGTGCAAGCAGCTTACCAAAATACACAGAAGTCTTC. As protein: CASSLPKYTEVF. The complete CDR3 reads CASSLPKYTEVFF.

Details on this clone: Mouse names are used for the genes. The read finishes 1 residue shy of the CDR3 end, and the germline J gene is used to complete it. V gene TRBV19 combines with J gene TRBJ2-1, with a weak D call TRBD2 (6 bases). The CDR3 has 14 amino acids. Germline CDR1 and CDR2: FNHDT and SITEND (reference sequence). The germline V and J ends were trimmed by 2 bases and 2 bases, with 8 bases remaining between them. CDR3 DNA, as far as it was read: TGTGCCAGCAGTATGGGGGGACACTATGCTGAGCAGTTC. As protein: CASSMGGHYAEQF. Given in full, the CDR3 is CASSMGGHYAEQFF.

This clone was seen only once. Genes here carry mouse names. The sample has other DNA sequences that encode this CDR3 too. The CDR3 bases that were read are TGTGCCAGCAGTCCCGGGACAGGGAACACAGAAGTCTTC. Translation gives CASSPGTGNTEVF. The full-length CDR3 reads as CASSPGTGNTEVFF. The V call is TRBV14, the J call TRBJ1-1; 8 bases line up with TRBD1. The CDR3 extends 1 residue past the end of the read, so its final part is completed from the germline J gene. CDR1 is SGHDT, CDR2 FRDEAV, per germline. CDR3 length: 14 amino acids. The V and J ends lost 4 bases and 1 base, in that order; junction bases with no gene match: 3.

This clone has more than one count but fewer than ten. Mouse names are used for the genes. The CDR3 extends 1 residue past the end of the read, so its final part is completed from the germline J gene. Other DNA sequences in the sample encode the same CDR3. V and J are TRBV13-3 and TRBJ2-1, with 9 positions matching TRBD2. The germline gives CDR1 NNHDY, CDR2 SYVADS. CDR3 length: 14 residues. V lost 5 bases, J lost 0 bases, and 0 bases stayed unmatched. The CDR3 sequence is CASRLGGNYAEQFF. The DNA read from the CDR3 is TGTGCCAGCAGACTGGGGGGTAACTATGCTGAGCAGTTC.

This clone has more than one count but fewer than ten. Gene names refer to mouse genes. The read ends 1 residue shy of where the CDR3 ends; the end is completed using the germline J gene. The rearrangement links TRBV1 to TRBJ2-7; 12 nucleotides match TRBD1. The CDR3 sequence is 14 residues long. V trimming: 5 bases; J trimming: 7 bases; junction bases outside the gene matches: 6. The germline CDR1 and CDR2 sequences are NSQYPW and LRSPGD (reference sequence). The CDR3 sequence: CTCSNRDRGQEQYF. CDR3 DNA (partial): TGCACCTGCAGTAACCGGGACAGGGGGCAGGAACAGTAC.

As regards this clone: The genes are named according to mouse. The DNA ends 1 residue before the CDR3 does, and the rest of the CDR3 is filled in from the germline J gene. The gene calls are TRBV13-2 and TRBJ2-3; D perhaps matches TRBD1 (5 bases). The CDR3 totals 13 residues. Germline V gene data show CDR1 as NNHNN and CDR2 as SYGAGS (reference sequence). V gave up 2 bases and J gave up 3 bases, with 7 bases separating them. The CDR3 bases that were read are TGTGCCAGCGGTGAAGGACAAGCAGAAACGCTGTAT. Its protein product is CASGEGQAETLY. In full, the CDR3 is CASGEGQAETLYF.

As concerns this clone: The gene names given are mouse names. With the read ending 1 residue before the CDR3 end, the germline J gene is used to fill in that end. The chain employs TRBV13-1 and TRBJ1-4, with D perhaps TRBD1 (6 bases). Trimming removed 8 bases at V and 3 bases at J, with 11 bases between. CDR3 length: 13 amino acids. In germline, CDR1 is NSHNY, CDR2 SYGAGN. The part of the CDR3 DNA that was read is TGTGCCAGTGGGCAGGGGCCCAACGAAAGATTATTT. This gives the protein CASGQGPNERLF. The CDR3 in its entirety is CASGQGPNERLFF.

With regard to this clone: The genes are named according to mouse. Coverage ceases 1 residue before the CDR3 finishes, and the germline J gene fills in the end. The genes are TRBV17 and TRBJ2-5; unclear D gene. V gave up 1 base and J gave up 2 bases, with 7 bases separating them. The CDR3 sequence is 14 residues long. The germline gives CDR1 MNHDT, CDR2 YYDKIL. CDR3: CASSRALPQDTQYF. Partial CDR3 DNA: TGTGCTAGCAGTAGAGCTCTGCCCCAAGACACCCAGTAC.

Turning to this clone: The genes and germline here are from mouse. The sequence runs out 1 residue before the end of the CDR3; the remainder is reconstructed from the germline J gene. This chain connects TRBV13-2 to TRBJ1-3; tentative D call: TRBD1 (6 bases). This CDR3 has 15 residues. Germline lookup yields CDR1 NNHNN and CDR2 SYGAGS (reference sequence). With 0 bases removed from V and 4 bases from J, the gap between germline ends came to 11 bases. Incomplete CDR3 DNA: TGTGCCAGCGGTGATGCTGGGGGGCTGGGAAATACGCTCTAT. Its protein is CASGDAGGLGNTLY. The CDR3 in full is CASGDAGGLGNTLYF.